The present T cell receptor beta chain was sequenced within a study of Ad26.COV2.S vaccination and SARS-CoV-2 variants. The treatment was: around 19 received Ad26.COV2.S at low or high dose, single or two shots; 5 received placebo; per-sample allocation not given. Sampling happened 63 days after the first vaccine or placebo injection. The trim removed 0 bases at V and 0 bases at J, leaving 7 bases unmatched. CDR1 and CDR2 from the germline V gene are SGHRS and YFSETQ. This CDR3 has 17 residues. Clones were sequenced by immunoSEQ multiplex PCR, and TCRdb holds only the in-frame ones, with some missing. The sample lists about 480,000 clones; approximately 88% were seen once.

This sequence originates from a person aged 18 to 65 who received the Ad26.COV2.S COVID-19 vaccine or a placebo. The J gene is TRBJ2-3, the V gene TRBV5-1; 7 nucleotides match TRBD2. Specimen: peripheral blood, collected in a trial of Ad26.COV2.S vaccine versus placebo. The CDR3 coding sequence is TGCGCCAGCAGCTTGGCGCCTAGCGGCCTTAGCACAGATACGCAGTATTTT. Protein product: CASSLAPSGLSTDTQYF.